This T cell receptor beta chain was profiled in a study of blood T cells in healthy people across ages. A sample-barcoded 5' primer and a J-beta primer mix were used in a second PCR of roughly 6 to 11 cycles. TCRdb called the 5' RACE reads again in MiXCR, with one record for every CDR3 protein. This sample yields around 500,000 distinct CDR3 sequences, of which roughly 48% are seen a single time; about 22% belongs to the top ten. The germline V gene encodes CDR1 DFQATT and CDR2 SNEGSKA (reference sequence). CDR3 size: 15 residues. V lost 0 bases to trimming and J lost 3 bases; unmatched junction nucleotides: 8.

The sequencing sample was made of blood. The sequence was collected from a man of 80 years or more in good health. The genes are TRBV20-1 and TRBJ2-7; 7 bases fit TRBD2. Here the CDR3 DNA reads TGCAGTGCTAGAGACGTGACTAGCTTTTACTACGAGCAGTACTTC. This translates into CSARDVTSFYYEQYF.